Below, 13 T cell receptor beta chains from the same sample are listed, as sequenced in a study of molecular identifiers for immune sequencing clone quantification. MiXCR, applied by TCRdb to the PCR reads, yields one record per CDR3 protein. The sample contains approximately 9,800 distinct CDR3 sequences, 15% to 20% of which appear only once. Sequencing input: naive CD8+ T cells from blood, with Jurkat cell RNA spiked in. Subset in this sample: FACS-sorted CD8+CD4-CCR7+CD45RA+ naive T cells. Receptor source: a human donor in good health. Some libraries in this study had Jurkat cell RNA spiked in.

Relative to its sample, this clonotype is medium-sized. The rearrangement uses TRBV7-6 and TRBJ1-4; D remains unclear. The CDR3 consists of 14 residues. Trimming took 2 bases from V and 5 from J, leaving 9 bases between them. From germline, CDR1 is SGHVS and CDR2 FNYEAQ. The CDR3 loop is CASSLYGKNEKLFF. Here the CDR3 DNA reads TGTGCCAGCAGCTTATACGGGAAGAATGAAAAACTGTTTTTT.

This clonotype appeared many times. The chain links TRBV27 to TRBJ2-7, with TRBD1 identical over 7 bases. The junction had 21 bases not matched to a gene; V was cut back by 5 bases and J by 5 bases. Germline lookup yields CDR1 MNHEY and CDR2 SMNVEV (reference sequence). This CDR3 has 18 residues. Here the CDR3 reads CASSRTAATGPLRDEQYF. CDR3 bases: TGTGCCAGCAGTCGTACCGCTGCGACAGGGCCCCTGAGGGACGAGCAGTACTTC.

The gene calls are TRBV5-1 and TRBJ2-3, with TRBD1 matching 8 bases. The CDR3 is made up of 17 amino acids. J gave up 4 bases and V 2 bases, and 12 bases lay outside the gene matches. Germline V gives CDR1 SGHRS, CDR2 YFSETQ. CDR3 residues: CASSFLPRDRSADTQYF. The CDR3 DNA follows: TGCGCCAGCAGCTTCCTCCCCAGGGACAGGTCCGCAGATACGCAGTATTTT.

This clonotype came up a few times. The rearrangement joins TRBV7-3 to TRBJ2-3; 12 bases map to TRBD2. Germline CDR1 and CDR2: SGHTA and FQGTGA. This CDR3 region has 15 residues. V dropped 5 bases and J dropped 6; count of bases not matched to a gene: 6. The CDR3 region has the DNA TGTGCCAGCAGCACGACTAGCGGGGGCGGGGATACGCAGTATTTT. Protein product: CASSTTSGGGDTQYF.

In the case of this clonotype: A read error may explain this, as a much larger clone is one base away. The V call is TRBV19, the J call TRBJ2-1, with D possibly being TRBD2 (5 bases). This CDR3 has 15 amino acids. CDR1 is LNHDA, CDR2 SQIVND, per germline (reference sequence). The CDR3, as DNA: TGTACCAGTAGACTGTCTAGCTATGGGAACAATGAGCAGTTCTTC. Protein product: CTSRLSSYGNNEQFF.

In this sample, this clonotype turned up a few times. This may be a read error, as it is one base from a much larger clone. The conserved closing phenylalanine or tryptophan is absent in this CDR3, likely reflecting a read error. The chain links TRBV28 to TRBJ2-7; D unresolved. V was shortened by 5 bases and J by 5 bases, with 4 bases between the two germline ends. This CDR3 region has 10 residues. The germline CDR1 and CDR2 sequences are MDHEN and SYDVKM. CDR3 amino acids: CASSRNEQYS. CDR3 DNA sequence: TGTGCCAGCAGTCGAAACGAGCAGTACTCC.

Regarding this clonotype: This may be a read error, as it is one base from a much larger clone. J is TRBJ2-2 and V is TRBV9; TRBD2 aligns across 10 bases. The CDR3 contains 15 residues. CDR1 and CDR2 from the germline V gene are SGDLS and YYNGEE. This chain's CDR3 is CASHEGSSGSGGLFF. Written as DNA, the CDR3 is TGTGCCAGCCACGAGGGGTCTAGCGGGAGTGGGGGGCTGTTTTTT.

This clonotype is medium-sized by share. The chain combines TRBV10-3 with TRBJ2-1; perhaps TRBD1 as D (6 bases). Germline V gives CDR1 ENHRY, CDR2 SYGVKD. CDR3 length equals 13 residues. This CDR3 reads CAITPGVPTEQFF. CDR3 nucleotide sequence: TGTGCGATTACCCCAGGGGTCCCCACTGAGCAGTTCTTC.

The rearrangement links TRBV9 to TRBJ2-2; D possibly uses TRBD1 or TRBD2 (5 bases each). V was pared by 3 bases and J by 4 bases, with 13 bases between. The CDR3 covers 15 residues. Germline loops: CDR1 SGDLS, CDR2 YYNGEE. CDR3 in amino acids: CASSAFRDVTGELFF. DNA of the CDR3: TGTGCCAGCAGCGCCTTCCGGGACGTCACCGGGGAGCTGTTTTTT. Supplemented by reference TRBV9 and TRBJ2-2, the full variable domain reads DSGVTQTPKHLITATGQRVTLRCSPRSGDLSVYWYQQSLDQGLQFLIQYYNGEERAKGNILERFSAQQFPDLHSELNLSSLELGDSALYFCASSAFRDVTGELFFGEGSRLTVL.

This chain joins TRBV9 and TRBJ1-2; 8 bases fit TRBD1. The CDR3 extends over 15 amino acids. V lost 4 bases, J lost 0 bases, and 5 bases stayed unmatched. Per the germline V gene, CDR1 is SGDLS and CDR2 is YYNGEE. The CDR3 nucleotides read TGTGCCAGCAGCTTGGACAGGGCGACTAACTATGGCTACACCTTC. It specifies CASSLDRATNYGYTF.

Many counts were recorded for this clonotype. The CDR3 DNA reads as TGTGCCAGCAGCGTATTTGAGGCGAAGAACACTGAAGCTTTCTTT. It specifies CASSVFEAKNTEAFF. The V and J genes are TRBV9 and TRBJ1-1; D unresolved. The length of the CDR3 is 15 residues. V was shortened by 1 base and J by 1 base, with 11 bases between the two germline ends. Germline lookup yields CDR1 SGDLS and CDR2 YYNGEE.

This clonotype was seen a few times. V usage is TRBV12-3 or TRBV12-4 and J usage is TRBJ2-2; D might be TRBD1 (7 bases). The germline V and J ends were trimmed by 6 bases and 8 bases, with 13 bases remaining between them. The CDR3 contains 13 residues. The CDR3 nucleotides are TGTGCCAGCAGCCTCAGGGGGGAAGGGGAGCTGTTTTTT. Translation: CASSLRGEGELFF.

This clonotype is a singleton in its sample. A much larger clonotype is one base distant, so this may be a read error. The chain joins TRBV28 to TRBJ2-7; either TRBD1 or TRBD2 may supply D (5 bases each). Germline-derived CDR1 and CDR2 are MDHEN and SYDVKM. There are 15 residues in the CDR3. The CDR3 here is CVSSPIRDDSYEQYF. CDR3 sequence (DNA): TGTGTCAGCAGTCCGATCCGGGACGACTCCTATGAGCAGTACTTC.